A selection of T cell receptor beta chains follows, all from one sample in a study of T cell responses to AZD1222 COVID-19 vaccine. Libraries were prepared by immunoSEQ multiplex PCR; TCRdb keeps only in-frame clonotypes and omits some of them. Here the sample spans more than 80,000 clones, roughly 85% being singletons. The specimen was peripheral blood, collected 28 days after the second AZD1222 dose. The receptors were gathered from an adult who received the AZD1222 COVID-19 vaccine. Each CDR3 is given with its conserved first and last residue. Each record gives: clone size, V gene, D gene, J gene, CDR3 DNA, CDR3 protein. A D gene is named only where the DNA matches it firmly. Some rows have no size entry. The others give once, few or many, or a class for an expanded clone.

-	TRBV7-2	TRBD1	TRBJ1-6	TGTGCCAGCAGCTTACAGGGACAGGGTCGTTCACCCCTCCACTTT	CASSLQGQGRSPLHF
-	TRBV6-1	-	TRBJ1-5	TGTGCCAGCAGTGAAGGCAATCAGCCCCAGCATTTT	CASSEGNQPQHF
-	TRBV10-3	-	TRBJ1-3	TGTGCCATCAGTGAGTCGGCGGTCACCATATATTTT	CAISESAVTIYF
-	TRBV6-2/TRBV6-3	-	TRBJ2-4	TGTGCCAGCAGTTACCCCCTGGGCGGTGCCAAAAACATTCAGTACTTC	CASSYPLGGAKNIQYF
-	TRBV12-5	-	TRBJ2-2	TGTGCTAGTGGTTTTGGGATGAATATGCTAGGGCGGGGGAACACCGGGGAGCTGTTTTTT	CASGFGMNMLGRGNTGELFF
few	TRBV12-3/TRBV12-4	-	TRBJ1-2	TGTGCCAGCAGTTTTGGAGCTAACTATGGCTACACCTTC	CASSFGANYGYTF
-	TRBV7-8	-	TRBJ1-1	TGTGCCACCTCCGGGAGGGTGAACACTGAAGCTTTCTTT	CATSGRVNTEAFF
-	TRBV5-1	-	TRBJ1-5	TGCGCCAGCCCATGGCAGGGGCAACTCCATAGCAATCAGCCCCAGCATTTT	CASPWQGQLHSNQPQHF
-	TRBV19	-	TRBJ2-4	TGTGCCAGTAGTATAGTCGGGGAAAAAAACATTCAGTACTTC	CASSIVGEKNIQYF
-	TRBV3-1/TRBV3-2	-	TRBJ2-3	TGTGCCAGCAGCCAATCGACTAGAGCAGATACGCAGTATTTT	CASSQSTRADTQYF
-	TRBV7-9	-	TRBJ1-5	TGTGCCAGCAGCTTAGGAGAAACTTATCAGCCCCAGCATTTT	CASSLGETYQPQHF
-	TRBV7-9	-	TRBJ1-1	TGTGCCAGCAGCTTAGCGAAATGGGGCGGTTGGAACACTGAAGCTTTCTTT	CASSLAKWGGWNTEAFF
-	TRBV5-1	-	TRBJ2-3	TGCGCCAGCAGCTTGGTGCCGGGGAGCACAGATACGCAGTATTTT	CASSLVPGSTDTQYF
-	TRBV19	-	TRBJ1-3	TGTGCCAGTAGTATGGCAAGGGGTACCTCTGGAAACACCATATATTTT	CASSMARGTSGNTIYF
-	TRBV25-1	-	TRBJ1-4	TGTGCCAGCAGGTCAACTACAGGTGAAAAACTGTTTTTT	CASRSTTGEKLFF
once	TRBV27	TRBD2	TRBJ2-5	TGTGCCAGCAGTTTAGAACGGGGGGGTCAGGGCCAGTACTTC	CASSLERGGQGQYF
-	TRBV21-1	-	TRBJ2-7	TGTGCCAGCAGCAAAGCGAGGGGGACAGGGACCTACGAGCAGTACTTC	CASSKARGTGTYEQYF
-	TRBV12-3/TRBV12-4	-	TRBJ2-2	TGTGCCAGCAGCCCTCGGCGGACCGGGGAGCTGTTTTTT	CASSPRRTGELFF
-	TRBV28	-	TRBJ2-1	TGTGCCAGCAGTTTACAGTCGTCGAACAATGAGCAGTTCTTC	CASSLQSSNNEQFF
-	TRBV7-2	-	TRBJ1-2	TGTGCCAGCAGCTTAGAGGTGACATCTGGCTACACCTTC	CASSLEVTSGYTF
-	TRBV6-2/TRBV6-3	-	TRBJ1-1	TGTGCCAGCAACCCCGGTCTGAACACTGAAGCTTTCTTT	CASNPGLNTEAFF
-	TRBV15	-	TRBJ1-4	TGTGCCACCAAGAGGTCCGAAGAAAAACTGTTTTTT	CATKRSEEKLFF
-	TRBV6-6	-	TRBJ2-7	TGTGCCAGCAGTTCGTGGGGAAAAGACGAGCAGTACTTC	CASSSWGKDEQYF
-	TRBV10-3	TRBD1	TRBJ1-4	TGTGCCACCACCGGGACAGAGTCGGAAAAACTGTTTTTT	CATTGTESEKLFF
once	TRBV10-3	-	TRBJ2-3	TGTGCCATCAGTACCGGACGGGAACGCACAGATACGCAGTATTTT	CAISTGRERTDTQYF
-	TRBV3-1/TRBV3-2	-	TRBJ1-6	TGTGCCAGCAGCACTGATACAGAGTATAATTCACCCCTCCACTTT	CASSTDTEYNSPLHF
-	TRBV21-1	-	TRBJ2-1	TGTGCCAGCAGCAAAGTAGTGGAGCGGGGGGGCCTGGACAATGAGCAGTTCTTC	CASSKVVERGGLDNEQFF
-	TRBV27	-	TRBJ2-3	TGTGCCAGCAGTCGATACTCAGATACGCAGTATTTT	CASSRYSDTQYF
-	TRBV6-6	-	TRBJ2-5	TGTGCCAGCAGTTACCGGACTGGCGTCGGGGAGACCCAGTACTTC	CASSYRTGVGETQYF
once	TRBV3-1/TRBV3-2	-	TRBJ2-6	TGTGCCAGCAGCCAAGACTTATTCTCTGGGGCCAACGTCCTGACTTTC	CASSQDLFSGANVLTF
-	TRBV7-9	TRBD1	TRBJ2-5	TGTGCCAGCAGCTTGGCCGGGACAGAAGAGACCCAGTACTTC	CASSLAGTEETQYF
few	TRBV10-3	TRBD2	TRBJ2-1	TGTGCCATCAGCGGGACTAGCGCCCTCTCGTACAATGAGCAGTTCTTC	CAISGTSALSYNEQFF
-	TRBV18	-	TRBJ2-1	TGTGCCAGCTCACCACCGTTGCTAGCTTCCTACAATGAGCAGTTCTTC	CASSPPLLASYNEQFF
medium-sized	TRBV5-1	-	TRBJ1-1	TGCGCCAGCAGCTCTCAGGACAGCATAATGAACACTGAAGCTTTCTTT	CASSSQDSIMNTEAFF